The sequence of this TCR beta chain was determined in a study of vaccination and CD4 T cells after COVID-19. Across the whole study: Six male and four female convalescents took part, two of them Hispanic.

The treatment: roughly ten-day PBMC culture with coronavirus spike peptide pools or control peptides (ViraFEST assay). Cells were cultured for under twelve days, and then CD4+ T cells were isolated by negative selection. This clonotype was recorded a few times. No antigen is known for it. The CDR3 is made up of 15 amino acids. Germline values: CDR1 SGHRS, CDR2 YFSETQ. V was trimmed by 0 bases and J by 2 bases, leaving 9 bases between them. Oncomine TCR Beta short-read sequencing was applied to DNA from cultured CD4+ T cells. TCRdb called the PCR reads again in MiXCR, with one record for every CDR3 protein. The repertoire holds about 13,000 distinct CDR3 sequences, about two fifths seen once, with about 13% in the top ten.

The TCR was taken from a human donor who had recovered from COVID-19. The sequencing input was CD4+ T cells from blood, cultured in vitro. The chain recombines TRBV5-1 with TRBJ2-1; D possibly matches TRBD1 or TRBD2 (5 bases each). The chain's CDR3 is CASSLDGDPYNEQFF. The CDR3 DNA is TGCGCCAGCAGCTTGGACGGGGACCCCTACAATGAGCAGTTCTTC. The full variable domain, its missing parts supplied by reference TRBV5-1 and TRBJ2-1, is KAGVTQTPRYLIKTRGQQVTLSCSPISGHRSVSWYQQTPGQGLQFLFEYFSETQRNKGNFPGRFSGRQFSNSRSEMNVSTLELGDSALYLCASSLDGDPYNEQFFGPGTRLTVL.